Listed here are 2 T cell receptor beta chains from one sample, sequenced in a study of blood T cell repertoires in COVID-19. Sequencing was performed with immunoSEQ multiplex PCR; in TCRdb, only in-frame clones are kept and a portion is missing. The data show some 150,000 clones, with approximately 85% seen just once and roughly 8% held by the top ten. The specimen sequenced was peripheral blood. These receptors were obtained from a woman aged 60-70 years with COVID-19, enrolled during active disease.

V gene TRBV20-1 combines with J gene TRBJ2-1; D not certain. Trimming left V 5 bases short and J 10 bases short, with 12 bases between. The CDR3 consists of 11 residues. Germline V gene sequence: CDR1 DFQATT, CDR2 SNEGSKA (reference sequence). For the CDR3, the DNA is TGCAGTGCTCCCTCGGTGCGGGAGCAGTTCTTC. This gives the protein CSAPSVREQFF.

The V and J genes are TRBV27 and TRBJ2-1; possibly TRBD1 for D (6 bases). V shed 7 bases and J shed 0 bases, with 10 bases lying between them. The CDR3 is 14 amino acids. Germline V gives CDR1 MNHEY, CDR2 SMNVEV (reference sequence). The DNA of the CDR3 is TGTGCCAGCACCCAGGGGAGCTCCTACAATGAGCAGTTCTTC. As protein: CASTQGSSYNEQFF.